The 9 T cell receptor beta chains in this list originate from one sample, sequenced in a study of early T cells in non-severe SARS-CoV-2 infection. Each CDR3 protein gets one entry after TCRdb re-called the 5' RACE reads with MiXCR. Of approximately 83,000 distinct CDR3 sequences in the sample, 13% to 15% were seen once. Sequenced: whole blood. These receptors were taken from an adult who was a healthcare worker with PCR-confirmed SARS-CoV-2 infection or an uninfected control (not recorded which).

The chain is built from TRBV15 and TRBJ1-2; possible D gene TRBD1, 6 bases. There are 16 residues in the CDR3. Germline lookup yields CDR1 LNHNV and CDR2 YYDKDF (reference sequence). Trimming took 3 bases from V and 5 from J, leaving 19 bases between them. The CDR3 region is CATSSHRDIRWYGYTF. The CDR3 nucleotides read TGTGCCACCAGCAGCCATCGGGACATAAGATGGTATGGCTACACCTTC.

This rearrangement joins TRBV27 to TRBJ2-2; D possibly corresponds to TRBD1 (5 bases). This CDR3 spans 13 amino acids. V gave up 7 bases and J gave up 4 bases, with 10 bases separating them. Per the germline V gene, CDR1 is MNHEY and CDR2 is SMNVEV (reference sequence). The CDR3 sequence is CASTRVFTGELFF. CDR3 nucleotide sequence: TGTGCCAGCACCAGGGTTTTCACCGGGGAGCTGTTTTTT.

CDR3 in DNA: TGTGCCACCCGTAGCGGGGGGCCCTACAATGAGCAGTTCTTC. It encodes CATRSGGPYNEQFF. The gene calls are TRBV15 and TRBJ2-1; 10 nucleotides align to TRBD2. Germline values: CDR1 LNHNV, CDR2 YYDKDF (reference sequence). This CDR3 is built from 14 residues. The V and J ends lost 8 bases and 2 bases, in that order; junction bases with no gene match: 3.

The chain uses TRBV7-3 and TRBJ1-1, with D uncertain. The V end was cut by 4 bases, the J end by 5 bases, with 11 bases between. The CDR3 length is 13 residues. The germline CDR1 and CDR2 sequences are SGHTA and FQGTGA. The CDR3 protein is CASSYSVGTEAFF. CDR3 sequence (DNA): TGTGCCAGCAGCTACTCAGTAGGAACTGAAGCTTTCTTT. Using reference TRBV7-3 and TRBJ1-1 for the parts outside the CDR3, the full variable domain is GAGVSQTPSNKVTEKGKYVELRCDPISGHTALYWYRQSLGQGPEFLIYFQGTGAADDSGLPNDRFFAVRPEGSVSTLKIQRTERGDSAVYLCASSYSVGTEAFFGQGTRLTVV.

This clonotype was seen many times. The chain recombines TRBV29-1 with TRBJ2-3; TRBD2 matches at 14 bases. The germline gives CDR1 SQVTM, CDR2 ANQGSEA. The CDR3 has 15 residues. Trimming at V came to 1 base and at J to 3 bases, leaving 0 bases not matched to a gene. The CDR3 spells CSVEGTSGGTDTQYF. In nucleotides, the CDR3 is TGCAGCGTTGAAGGGACTAGCGGGGGGACAGATACGCAGTATTTT.

The chain couples TRBV6-5 to TRBJ2-6; the match to TRBD1 covers 7 bases. J lost 0 bases, V lost 0 bases, and 5 bases had no gene match. The germline CDR1 and CDR2 sequences are MNHEY and SVGAGI. This CDR3 region has 18 residues. Written as DNA, the CDR3 is TGTGCCAGCAGTTACTCGACAGGGTCCTCCTCTGGGGCCAACGTCCTGACTTTC. Translation: CASSYSTGSSSGANVLTF.

This clonotype was detected only a few times. The chain couples TRBV7-2 to TRBJ2-3; weak D call: TRBD2 (6 bases). Germline V gives CDR1 SGHTA, CDR2 FQGNSA. Trimming removed 7 bases at V and 2 bases at J, with 13 bases between. The CDR3 has 14 amino acids. DNA for the CDR3: TGTGCCAGCACCATGGACTACACCACAGATACGCAGTATTTT. Protein: CASTMDYTTDTQYF.

The chain joins TRBV7-9 to TRBJ2-5; 9 bases map to TRBD1. J was trimmed by 3 bases and V by 5 bases; bases with no gene match: 7. The germline CDR1 and CDR2 sequences are SEHNR and FQNEAQ (reference sequence). CDR3 length equals 15 residues. The CDR3 DNA reads as TGTGCCAGCAGCCCCGGGGACAGGGAGGAAGAGACCCAGTACTTC. Its protein is CASSPGDREEETQYF.

There are many counts of this clonotype. The V gene is TRBV5-1, the J gene TRBJ1-2; 9 nucleotides line up with TRBD1. The germline V gene has CDR1 SGHRS and CDR2 YFSETQ. The V and J ends lost 3 bases and 8 bases, in that order; junction bases with no gene match: 11. The CDR3 consists of 15 residues. This CDR3 reads CASSSGVRQGEGYTF. In DNA, the CDR3 is TGCGCCAGCAGCTCCGGAGTAAGACAGGGGGAAGGCTACACCTTC.